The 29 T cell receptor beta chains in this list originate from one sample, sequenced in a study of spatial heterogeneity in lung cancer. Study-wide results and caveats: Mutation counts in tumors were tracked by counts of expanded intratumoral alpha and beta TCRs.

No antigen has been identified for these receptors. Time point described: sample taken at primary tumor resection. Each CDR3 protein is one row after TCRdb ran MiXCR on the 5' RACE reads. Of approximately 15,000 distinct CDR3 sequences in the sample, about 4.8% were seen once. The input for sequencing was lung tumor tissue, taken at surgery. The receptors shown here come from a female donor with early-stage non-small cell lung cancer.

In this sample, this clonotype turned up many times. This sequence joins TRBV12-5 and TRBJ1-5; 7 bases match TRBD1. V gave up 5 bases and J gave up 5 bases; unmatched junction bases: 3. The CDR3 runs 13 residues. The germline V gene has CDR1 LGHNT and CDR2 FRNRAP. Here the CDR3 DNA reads TGTGCTAGTGGTCAGGGGGAGGATCAGCCCCAGCATTTT. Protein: CASGQGEDQPQHF. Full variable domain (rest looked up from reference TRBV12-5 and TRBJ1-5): DARVTQTPRHKVTEMGQEVTMRCQPILGHNTVFWYRQTMMQGLELLAYFRNRAPLDDSGMPKDRFSAEMPDATLATLKIQPSEPRDSAVYFCASGQGEDQPQHFGDGTRLSIL.

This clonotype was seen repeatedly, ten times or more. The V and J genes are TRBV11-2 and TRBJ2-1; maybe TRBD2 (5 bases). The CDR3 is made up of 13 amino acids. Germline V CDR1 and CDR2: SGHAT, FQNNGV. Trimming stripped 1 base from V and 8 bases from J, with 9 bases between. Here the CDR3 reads CASSLATGYEQFF. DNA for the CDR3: TGTGCCAGCAGCTTAGCAACGGGGTATGAGCAGTTCTTC.

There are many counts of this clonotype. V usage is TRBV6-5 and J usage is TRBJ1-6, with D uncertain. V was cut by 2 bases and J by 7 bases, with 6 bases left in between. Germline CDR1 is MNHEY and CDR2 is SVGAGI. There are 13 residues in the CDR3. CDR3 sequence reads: CASSYPGNSPLHF. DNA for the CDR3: TGTGCCAGCAGTTACCCAGGCAATTCACCCCTCCACTTT.

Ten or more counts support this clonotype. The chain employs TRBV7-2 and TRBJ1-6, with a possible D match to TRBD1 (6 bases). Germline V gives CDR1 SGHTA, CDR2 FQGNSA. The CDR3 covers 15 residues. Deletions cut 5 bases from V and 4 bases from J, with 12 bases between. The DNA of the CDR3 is TGTGCCAGCAGCACCCGACAGGTTTATAATTCACCCCTCCACTTT. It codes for CASSTRQVYNSPLHF.

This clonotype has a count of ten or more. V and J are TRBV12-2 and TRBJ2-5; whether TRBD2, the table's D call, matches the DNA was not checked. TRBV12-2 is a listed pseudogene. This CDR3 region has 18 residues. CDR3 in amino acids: CASRLEVGLAGFEETQYF. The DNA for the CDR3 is TGTGCAAGTCGCTTAGAAGTCGGACTAGCGGGGTTTGAAGAGACCCAGTACTTC.

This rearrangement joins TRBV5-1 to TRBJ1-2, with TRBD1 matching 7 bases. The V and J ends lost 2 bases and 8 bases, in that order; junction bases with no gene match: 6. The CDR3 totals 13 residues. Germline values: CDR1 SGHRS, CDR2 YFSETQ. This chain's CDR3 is CASSFDRVGGYTF. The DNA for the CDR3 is TGCGCCAGCAGCTTCGACAGGGTCGGCGGCTACACCTTC. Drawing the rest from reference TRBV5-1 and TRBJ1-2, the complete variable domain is KAGVTQTPRYLIKTRGQQVTLSCSPISGHRSVSWYQQTPGQGLQFLFEYFSETQRNKGNFPGRFSGRQFSNSRSEMNVSTLELGDSALYLCASSFDRVGGYTFGSGTRLTVV.

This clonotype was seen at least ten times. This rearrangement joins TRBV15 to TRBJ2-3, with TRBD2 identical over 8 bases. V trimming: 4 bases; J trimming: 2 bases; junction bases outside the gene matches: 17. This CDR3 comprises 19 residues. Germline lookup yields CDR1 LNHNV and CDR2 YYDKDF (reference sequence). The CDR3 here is CATSNPVARAGDYTDTQYF. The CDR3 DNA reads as TGTGCCACCAGCAATCCCGTGGCGCGAGCGGGGGATTACACAGATACGCAGTATTTT.

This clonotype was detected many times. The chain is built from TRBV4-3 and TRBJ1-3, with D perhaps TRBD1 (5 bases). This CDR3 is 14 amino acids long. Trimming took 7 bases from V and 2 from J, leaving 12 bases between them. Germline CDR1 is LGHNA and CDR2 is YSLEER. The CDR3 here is CASKPGRAGNTIYF. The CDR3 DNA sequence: TGCGCCAGCAAACCGGGGCGGGCTGGAAACACCATATATTTT.

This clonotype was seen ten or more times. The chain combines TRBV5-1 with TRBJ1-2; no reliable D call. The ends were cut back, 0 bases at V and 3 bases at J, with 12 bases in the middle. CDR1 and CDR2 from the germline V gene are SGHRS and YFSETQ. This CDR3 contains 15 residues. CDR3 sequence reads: CASSLVSPLYYGYTF. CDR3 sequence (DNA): TGCGCCAGCAGCTTGGTTTCCCCCCTATACTATGGCTACACCTTC.

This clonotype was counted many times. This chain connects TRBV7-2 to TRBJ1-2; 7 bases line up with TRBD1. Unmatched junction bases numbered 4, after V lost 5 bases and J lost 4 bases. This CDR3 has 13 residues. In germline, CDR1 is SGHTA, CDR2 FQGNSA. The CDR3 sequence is CASSLTGPYGYTF. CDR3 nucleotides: TGTGCCAGCAGCCTGACAGGGCCCTATGGCTACACCTTC.

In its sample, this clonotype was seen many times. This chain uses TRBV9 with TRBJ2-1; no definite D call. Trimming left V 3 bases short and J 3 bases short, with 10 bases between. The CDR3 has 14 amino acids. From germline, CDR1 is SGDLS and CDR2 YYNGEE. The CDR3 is CASSAGGFYNEQFF. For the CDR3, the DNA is TGTGCCAGCAGCGCGGGCGGATTCTACAATGAGCAGTTCTTC. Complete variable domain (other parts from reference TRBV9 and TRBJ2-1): DSGVTQTPKHLITATGQRVTLRCSPRSGDLSVYWYQQSLDQGLQFLIQYYNGEERAKGNILERFSAQQFPDLHSELNLSSLELGDSALYFCASSAGGFYNEQFFGPGTRLTVL.

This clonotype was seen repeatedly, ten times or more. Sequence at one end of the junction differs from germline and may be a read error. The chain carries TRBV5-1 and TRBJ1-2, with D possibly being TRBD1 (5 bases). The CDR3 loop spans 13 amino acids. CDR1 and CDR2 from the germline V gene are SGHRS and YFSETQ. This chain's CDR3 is CASSTGAQSMPVF. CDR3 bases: TGCGCCAGCAGCACTGGGGCGCAGTCGATGCCCGTCTTC.

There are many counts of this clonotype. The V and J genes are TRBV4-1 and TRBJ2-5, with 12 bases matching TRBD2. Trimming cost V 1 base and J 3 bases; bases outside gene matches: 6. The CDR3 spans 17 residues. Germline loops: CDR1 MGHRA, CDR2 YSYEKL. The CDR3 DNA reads TGCGCCAGCAGCCAAGTACTAGCGGGGGGACTAAAAGAGACCCAGTACTTC. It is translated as CASSQVLAGGLKETQYF.

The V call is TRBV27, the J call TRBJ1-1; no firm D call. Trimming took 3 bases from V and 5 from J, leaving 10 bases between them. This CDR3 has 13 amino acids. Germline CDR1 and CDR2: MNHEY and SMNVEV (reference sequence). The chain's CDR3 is CASSFRAQTEAFF. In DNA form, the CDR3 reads TGTGCCAGCAGTTTTCGGGCACAGACTGAAGCTTTCTTT.

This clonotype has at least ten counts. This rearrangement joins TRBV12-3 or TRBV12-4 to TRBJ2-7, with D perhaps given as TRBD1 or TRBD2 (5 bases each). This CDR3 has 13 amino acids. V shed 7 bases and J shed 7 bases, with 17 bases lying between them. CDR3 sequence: CASTAQESGEQYF. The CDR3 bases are TGTGCCAGCACCGCACAGGAGTCGGGGGAGCAGTACTTC.

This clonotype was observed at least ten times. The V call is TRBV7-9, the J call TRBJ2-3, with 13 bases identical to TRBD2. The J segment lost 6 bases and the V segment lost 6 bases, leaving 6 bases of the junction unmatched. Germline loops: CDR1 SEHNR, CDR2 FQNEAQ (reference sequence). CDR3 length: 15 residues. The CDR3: CASRTGTSGVDTQYF. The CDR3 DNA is TGTGCCAGCAGAACAGGGACTAGCGGGGTCGATACGCAGTATTTT.

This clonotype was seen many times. The CDR3 reads CASSGWGLSYNSPLHF. For the CDR3, the DNA is TGTGCCAGCAGCGGTTGGGGCCTCTCCTATAATTCACCCCTCCACTTT. The chain combines TRBV9 with TRBJ1-6; the D gene is possibly TRBD1 (5 bases). The ends were cut back, 3 bases at V and 0 bases at J, with 10 bases in the middle. This CDR3 region has 16 residues. The germline V gene has CDR1 SGDLS and CDR2 YYNGEE.

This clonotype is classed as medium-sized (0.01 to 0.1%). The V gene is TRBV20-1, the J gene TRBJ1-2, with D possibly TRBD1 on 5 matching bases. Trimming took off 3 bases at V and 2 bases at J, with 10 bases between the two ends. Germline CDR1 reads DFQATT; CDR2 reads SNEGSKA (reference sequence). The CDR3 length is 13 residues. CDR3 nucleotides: TGCAGTGCTAGGCGGGACGGGAACTATGGCTACACCTTC. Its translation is CSARRDGNYGYTF.

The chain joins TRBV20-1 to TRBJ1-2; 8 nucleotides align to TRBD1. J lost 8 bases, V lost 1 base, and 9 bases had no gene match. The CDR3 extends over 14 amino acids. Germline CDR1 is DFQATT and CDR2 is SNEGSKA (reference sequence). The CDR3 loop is CSARADQGARGYTF. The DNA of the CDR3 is TGCAGTGCTAGAGCGGATCAGGGGGCTCGCGGCTACACCTTC.

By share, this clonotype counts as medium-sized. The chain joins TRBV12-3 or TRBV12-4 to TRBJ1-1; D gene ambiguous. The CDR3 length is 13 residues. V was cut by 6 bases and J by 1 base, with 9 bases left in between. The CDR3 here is CASSKIENTEAFF. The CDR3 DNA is TGTGCCAGCAGCAAAATTGAGAACACTGAAGCTTTCTTT.

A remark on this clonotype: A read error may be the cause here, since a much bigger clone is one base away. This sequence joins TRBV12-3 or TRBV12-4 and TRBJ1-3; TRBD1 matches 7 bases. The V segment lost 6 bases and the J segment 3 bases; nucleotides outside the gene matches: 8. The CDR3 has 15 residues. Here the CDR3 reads CASRMTGYHGNTIYF. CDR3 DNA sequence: TGTGCCAGCAGGATGACAGGGTACCATGGAAACACCATATATTTT.

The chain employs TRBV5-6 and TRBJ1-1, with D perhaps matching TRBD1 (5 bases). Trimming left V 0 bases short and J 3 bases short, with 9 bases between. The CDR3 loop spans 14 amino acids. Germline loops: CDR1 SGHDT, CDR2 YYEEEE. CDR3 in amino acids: CASSLGRGHTEAFF. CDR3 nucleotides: TGTGCCAGCAGCTTGGGGAGGGGTCACACTGAAGCTTTCTTT.

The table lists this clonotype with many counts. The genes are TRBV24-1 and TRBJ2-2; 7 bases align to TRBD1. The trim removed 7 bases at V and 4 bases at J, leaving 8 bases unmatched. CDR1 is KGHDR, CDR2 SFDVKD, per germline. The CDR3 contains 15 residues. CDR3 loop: CATSYRGTGTGELFF. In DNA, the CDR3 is TGTGCCACCAGCTACAGGGGCACCGGCACCGGGGAGCTGTTTTTT.

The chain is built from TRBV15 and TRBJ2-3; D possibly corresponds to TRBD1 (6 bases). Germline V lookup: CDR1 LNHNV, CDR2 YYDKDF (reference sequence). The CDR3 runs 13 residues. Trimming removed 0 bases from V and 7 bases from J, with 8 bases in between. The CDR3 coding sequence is TGTGCCACCAGCAGAGAAGGGGGATATACGCAGTATTTT. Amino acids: CATSREGGYTQYF.

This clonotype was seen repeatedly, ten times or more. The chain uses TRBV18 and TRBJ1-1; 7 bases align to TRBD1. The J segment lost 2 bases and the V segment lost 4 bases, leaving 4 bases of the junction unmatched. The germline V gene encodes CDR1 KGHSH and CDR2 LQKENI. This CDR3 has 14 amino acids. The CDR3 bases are TGTGCCAGCTCACTGACAGGGCCTAACACTGAAGCTTTCTTT. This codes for CASSLTGPNTEAFF.

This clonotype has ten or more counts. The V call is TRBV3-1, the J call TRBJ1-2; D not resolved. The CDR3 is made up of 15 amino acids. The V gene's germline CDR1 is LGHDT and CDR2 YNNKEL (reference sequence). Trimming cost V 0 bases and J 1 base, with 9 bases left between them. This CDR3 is CASSQETHLNYGYTF. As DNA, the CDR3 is TGTGCCAGCAGCCAAGAGACCCATCTTAACTATGGCTACACCTTC.

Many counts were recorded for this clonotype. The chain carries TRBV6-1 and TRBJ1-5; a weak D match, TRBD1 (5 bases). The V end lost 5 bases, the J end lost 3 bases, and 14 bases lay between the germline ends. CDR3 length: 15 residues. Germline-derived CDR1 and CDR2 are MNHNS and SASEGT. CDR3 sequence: CASSLQAQYNQPQHF. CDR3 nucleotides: TGTGCCAGCAGTCTACAGGCGCAATACAATCAGCCCCAGCATTTT.

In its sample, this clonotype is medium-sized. Written as DNA, the CDR3 is TGTGCCAGCAGCTTAAACAGGGGGTCTGGAAACACCATATATTTT. It yields the protein CASSLNRGSGNTIYF. This chain links TRBV7-2 with TRBJ1-3; 8 nucleotides match TRBD1. V lost 2 bases to trimming and J lost 1 base; unmatched junction nucleotides: 1. The CDR3 has 15 residues. Germline CDR1 SGHTA, CDR2 FQGNSA.

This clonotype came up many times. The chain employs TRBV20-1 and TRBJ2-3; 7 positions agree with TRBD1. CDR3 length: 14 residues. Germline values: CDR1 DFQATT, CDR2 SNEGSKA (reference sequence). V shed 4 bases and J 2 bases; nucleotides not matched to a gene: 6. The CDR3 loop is CSATGTVFTDTQYF. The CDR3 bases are TGCAGTGCTACCGGGACAGTTTTCACAGATACGCAGTATTTT.